The clone carrying this T cell receptor (beta chain) came up a few times. Antigen unknown. From germline, CDR1 is WNHNN and CDR2 SYGVQD (reference sequence). V shed 2 bases, J shed 7 bases, and the junction held 3 bases outside the gene matches. There are 16 residues in the CDR3. The source of the sample is a study of shared clonotypes between healthy human individuals. The study's findings and limits: Clonotypes shared by all four sorted-subset donors had higher generation probabilities than non-shared clonotypes. Naive subsets tended to show greater estimated richness than memory subsets. Incompleteness in sorted-subset sequencing, despite large depth, was shown by rarefaction.

Sequencing used immunoSEQ multiplex PCR; TCRdb keeps in-frame clones, though not all of them. Seen here are more than 1.2 million clones, approximately 98.5% observed once, and the top ten hold roughly 0.36%. The split of CD4+ cells yielded CD45RA+ naive and CD45RA-negative memory subsets. What was sequenced was naive CD4+ T cells sorted from blood. This sample's subset: CD45RA+ positively selected. This rearrangement joins TRBV10-1 to TRBJ2-2, with 14 bases fitting TRBD2. The TCR was taken from a man aged 30-40 years in good health. The CDR3 DNA reads as TGCGCCAGCAGTGAGGGGACTAGCGGGAGAAGCGGGGAGCTGTTTTTT. This codes for CASSEGTSGRSGELFF.